This TCR beta chain was sequenced for a study of blood T cells in healthy people across ages. Study-level points and caveats: Calculation of diversity from one million T cells yielded estimates considered to be underestimates.

Trimming removed 0 bases at V and 4 bases at J, with 12 bases between. The CDR3 spans 15 residues. Germline lookup yields CDR1 MGHRA and CDR2 YSYEKL. Sample-barcoded 5' priming and a J-beta primer mix drove a second PCR of about 6 to 11 cycles. TCRdb redid the calling of the 5' RACE reads with MiXCR, one entry per CDR3 protein. The sample has about 900,000 distinct CDR3 sequences, about 44% seen once; the top ten hold around 15%. With regard to this clonotype: What it binds is unknown.

The clonotype comes from a young man in good health. The chain joins TRBV4-1 to TRBJ1-2; D is undetermined. Specimen: blood. DNA for the CDR3: TGCGCCAGCAGCCAAGATCGAGGAGCCGGCTATGGCTACACCTTC. Its translation: CASSQDRGAGYGYTF.